The rows below give T cell receptor beta chains drawn from one sample of a study of T cell repertoires in cytomegalovirus infection. TCRdb called the reads again in MiXCR, with one record for every CDR3 protein. The sample has approximately 250,000 distinct CDR3 sequences, approximately 9.2% seen once. Input material: PBMCs. The receptors come from a human donor in good health (CMV status not recorded). Some clones in this sample may be carry-over from other donors' samples. Each CDR3 is given with its conserved first and last residue. Each record gives: clone size, D gene, V gene, J gene, CDR3 DNA, CDR3 protein. D genes are given only for firm matches. Only some rows state a clone size, as once, few, many or a class for expanded clones.

>-|-|TRBV5-1|TRBJ1-5
TGCGCCAGCAGCTTGGAAGGGGATCCCAATCAGCCCCAGCATTTT
CASSLEGDPNQPQHF
>few|-|TRBV29-1|TRBJ2-7
TGCAGCGTTGAAGGCCTGGCCCCCTACTCCTACGAGCAGTACTTC
CSVEGLAPYSYEQYF
>many|TRBD2|TRBV29-1|TRBJ2-3
TGCAGCGTCGTGCCGGGACTAGAGGGGACAGATACGCAGTATTTT
CSVVPGLEGTDTQYF
>few|TRBD2|TRBV6-6|TRBJ2-7
TGTGCCAGCAGGAGCCCCTTGGGGACTAGCGAGTCCTACGAGCAGTACTTC
CASRSPLGTSESYEQYF
>few|-|TRBV28|TRBJ1-5
TGTGCCAGCAGTTTGTTAGGGGATCAGCCCCAGCATTTT
CASSLLGDQPQHF
>few|-|TRBV28|TRBJ1-3
TGTGCCAGCAGTTCTTCCGCCTCTGGAAACACCATATATTTT
CASSSSASGNTIYF
>-|-|TRBV29-1|TRBJ1-2
TGCAGCGTTGAAACGGGGGCGGGCTATGGCTACACCTTC
CSVETGAGYGYTF
>many|-|TRBV28|TRBJ1-4
TGTGCCAGCAGTTTAGGGTGGGGAGTGGCTAATGAAAAACTGTTTTTT
CASSLGWGVANEKLFF
>many|-|TRBV6-2/TRBV6-3|TRBJ2-7
TGTGCCAGCAGTTACTCCTACTACGAGCAGTACTTC
CASSYSYYEQYF
>many|-|TRBV7-2|TRBJ2-1
TGTGCCAGCAGCTCGAGAGGGGCGGCTGGGAATGAGCAGTTCTTC
CASSSRGAAGNEQFF
>-|-|TRBV11-3|TRBJ2-7
TGTGCCAGCAGCCGAAACCCGATCGACGAGCAGTACTTC
CASSRNPIDEQYF
>many|-|TRBV7-8|TRBJ2-5
TGTGCCAGCAGCGCCCGAGACAGTATTGGGGAGACCCAGTACTTC
CASSARDSIGETQYF
>many|-|TRBV6-2/TRBV6-3|TRBJ1-1
TGTGCCGCAGCGGGGAACACTGAAGCTTTCTTT
CAAAGNTEAFF
>few|TRBD1|TRBV10-3|TRBJ2-7
TGTGCCGTCGGGACAGGGGGTTGGGAGCAGTACTTC
CAVGTGGWEQYF
>many|TRBD1|TRBV6-6|TRBJ1-4
TGTGCCAGCACCGATAGACAGGGCACTAATGAAAAACTGTTTTTT
CASTDRQGTNEKLFF
>many|-|TRBV19|TRBJ2-6
TGTGCCAGTACCCTGCTGGAGTCTGGGGCCAACGTCCTGACTTTC
CASTLLESGANVLTF
>few|TRBD1|TRBV2|TRBJ2-3
TGTGCCAGCGGTGGGACAGGATCAGATACGCAGTATTTT
CASGGTGSDTQYF
>many|-|TRBV28|TRBJ1-2
TGTGCCAGCAGTTTAGGCACAGGGTCGAGGTATGGCTACACCTTC
CASSLGTGSRYGYTF
>many|TRBD2|TRBV7-2|TRBJ2-7
TGTGCCAGCAGCTTGGGAGGGAAGAGTTACGAGCAGTACTTC
CASSLGGKSYEQYF
>-|-|TRBV6-2/TRBV6-3|TRBJ2-3
TGTGCCAGCAGTTACTGGGGAGCGTCAGATACGCAGTATTTT
CASSYWGASDTQYF
>-|TRBD1|TRBV20-1|TRBJ2-5
TGCAGTGCTGGGACAGGGATGCAAGAGACCCAGTACTTC
CSAGTGMQETQYF
>-|TRBD2|TRBV29-1|TRBJ2-7
TGCAGCGCCCGACTAGCGGGAGGGCGCGAGCAGTACTTC
CSARLAGGREQYF
>many|TRBD1|TRBV29-1|TRBJ2-7
TGCAGCGTTGCCCCCTTTACCGACAGGGCCTCCTACGAGCAGTACTTC
CSVAPFTDRASYEQYF
>-|-|TRBV20-1|TRBJ1-2
TGCAGTGCTAGAGAGGGCACAGTCGGTTTCTATGGCTACACCTTC
CSAREGTVGFYGYTF
>many|-|TRBV7-8|TRBJ1-1
TGTGCCAGCAGCTTAGGCACCGCTGAAGCTTTCTTT
CASSLGTAEAFF
>many|-|TRBV7-9|TRBJ1-4
TGTGCCAGCAGCTTTTGGGCGGTAAACGAAAAACTGTTTTTT
CASSFWAVNEKLFF
>many|-|TRBV7-9|TRBJ1-2
TGTGCCAGCAGCTTAGATGGTGAAATGGGACACAACTATGGCTACACCTTC
CASSLDGEMGHNYGYTF
>many|TRBD1|TRBV7-2|TRBJ2-2
TGTGCCAGCAGCTATCGACAGGGTGCCGGGGAGCTGTTTTTT
CASSYRQGAGELFF
>many|-|TRBV7-8|TRBJ2-3
TGTGCCAGCACCCACCTCCCCGGGGGCTCAGATACGCAGTATTTT
CASTHLPGGSDTQYF
>-|TRBD2|TRBV19|TRBJ2-5
TGTGCCAGTAGTATGGCGGCTAGCGGGAGGGGCGAGACCCAGTACTTC
CASSMAASGRGETQYF
>-|-|TRBV5-1|TRBJ2-7
TGCGCCAGCAGCTCCCGGCCAGGACAGACTAACTTCTACGAGCAGTACTTC
CASSSRPGQTNFYEQYF
>few|-|TRBV7-2|TRBJ1-5
TGTGCCAGCACACTCGGGGGGGCTCTCTTTAATCAGCCCCAGCATTTT
CASTLGGALFNQPQHF
>few|-|TRBV19|TRBJ1-4
TGTGCCAGTACCGCGGGTGCGGTAAAACTGTTTTTT
CASTAGAVKLFF
>many|-|TRBV7-9|TRBJ1-4
TGTGCCAGCAGCTTAGTCGTAGGCTCTAATGAAAAACTGTTTTTT
CASSLVVGSNEKLFF
>many|-|TRBV7-2|TRBJ1-2
TGTGCCAGCAGCCCCTTGACAGCCAACTATGGCTACACCTTC
CASSPLTANYGYTF
>-|-|TRBV13|TRBJ1-1
TGTGCCAGCAGCTTAGGCCTCGGGGCGGCAGGGTTAGGATCCATGAACACTGAAGCTTTCTTT
CASSLGLGAAGLGSMNTEAFF
>-|-|TRBV7-9|TRBJ2-4
TGTGCCAGCAGCTTAGACTCTCTGAACATTCAGTACTTC
CASSLDSLNIQYF
>few|-|TRBV19|TRBJ2-1
TGTGCCAGTAGTATGAGGTCACAGGGGGGGATCAATGAGCAGTTCTTC
CASSMRSQGGINEQFF
>-|-|TRBV20-1|TRBJ2-4
TGCAGTGCTAGAGACGGGCAGTTTGGGAACATTCAGTACTTC
CSARDGQFGNIQYF
>-|TRBD2|TRBV24-1|TRBJ2-3
TGTGCCACCAGTGATCGTAGCGGGGGGACCTCAGATACGCAGTATTTT
CATSDRSGGTSDTQYF
>many|-|TRBV7-2|TRBJ2-5
TGTGCCAGCAGCCCCACCTTCCGGGACGGATTTCAAGAGACCCAGTACTTC
CASSPTFRDGFQETQYF
>-|TRBD1|TRBV27|TRBJ2-6
TGTGCCAGCAGAGCCCTTAAAGATGGGGACAGGGTGGTTAGGGCCAACGTCCTGACTTTC
CASRALKDGDRVVRANVLTF
>few|-|TRBV18|TRBJ1-5
TGTGCCAGCTCCCCACCGCAGGGAGATCAGCCCCAGCATTTT
CASSPPQGDQPQHF
>many|TRBD1|TRBV7-8|TRBJ2-5
TGTGCCAGCAGCTCTCGCCCCGGGACAGTAGGAGAGACCCAGTACTTC
CASSSRPGTVGETQYF
>many|TRBD1|TRBV6-2/TRBV6-3|TRBJ2-1
TGTGCCAAACAGGGGTGTGAGCAGTTCTTC
CAKQGCEQFF
>-|-|TRBV2|TRBJ2-3
TGTGCCAGCAGTGGAGCTAGGGTAGGCACAGATACGCAGTATTTT
CASSGARVGTDTQYF
>many|TRBD1|TRBV7-2|TRBJ1-5
TGTGCCAGCAGCCAGACAGGGGAAGAGCCCCAGCATTTT
CASSQTGEEPQHF
>many|-|TRBV29-1|TRBJ2-7
TGCAGCGTTTGTAAAAGTCCCCTAGACTCCTACGAGCAGTACTTC
CSVCKSPLDSYEQYF
>-|-|TRBV12-5|TRBJ1-1
TGTGCTAGTGGTTCCTACAGGGATGAAGCTTTCTTT
CASGSYRDEAFF
>many|-|TRBV7-2|TRBJ2-5
TGTGCCAGCACCAATGACGGAAAAGAGACCCAGTACTTC
CASTNDGKETQYF